This T cell receptor (beta chain) is drawn from a study of T cell repertoires in cytomegalovirus infection. The CDR3 is made up of 15 amino acids. Germline V gene lookup returns CDR1 SEHNR and CDR2 FQNEAQ (reference sequence). MiXCR, run by TCRdb on the reads, gives a single entry per CDR3 protein. Of some 800,000 distinct CDR3 sequences in the sample, around a third were seen once. Of note for this clonotype: Its specificity is not known. A much larger clone differs by one base, so this may be a read error.

Specimen: cultured CD8+ T cells from PBMCs, collected from culture after CMV antigen stimulation. The receptor's source is a human donor in good health (CMV status not recorded). Some clones in this sample may be carry-over from other donors' samples. The V call is TRBV7-9, the J call TRBJ1-1; 7 nucleotides line up with TRBD1. CDR3 sequence reads: CVSSLSQGRQTEAFF. CDR3 bases: TGTGTCAGCAGCTTGTCACAGGGGAGACAGACTGAAGCTTTCTTT.